This T cell receptor beta chain was profiled in a study of blood T cell repertoires in COVID-19. The repertoire was sequenced with immunoSEQ multiplex PCR; TCRdb's copy has only in-frame clones and lacks some. The sample has under 250,000 clones; more than 65% are singletons. This clone was found a few times. V gave up 5 bases and J gave up 1 base, with 12 bases separating them. The CDR3 length is 14 residues. CDR1 is SGHRS and CDR2 is YFSETQ in the germline V gene. The TCR sequence derives from a man over 45 with active or convalescent COVID-19. The material sequenced was peripheral blood. The chain has TRBV5-1 and TRBJ1-1; a possible D gene is TRBD1 (5 bases). CDR3 protein: CASRQTDSNTEAFF. Written as DNA, the CDR3 is TGCGCCAGCAGGCAGACAGATTCGAACACTGAAGCTTTCTTT.